The 25 T cell receptor beta chains presented below share a single source sample, sequenced in a study of shared clonotypes between healthy human individuals. The assay was immunoSEQ multiplex PCR, and TCRdb's table has in-frame clones only and misses some. The repertoire holds approximately 1,500,000 clones, with nearly 99% as singletons. The sequenced sample consisted of naive CD4+ T cells sorted from blood. Subset noted: CD45RA+ positively selected. The source of these receptors is a man in his thirties or forties in good health.

The rearrangement joins TRBV11-3 to TRBJ2-2; weak D call: TRBD1 (6 bases). The germline gives CDR1 SGHNT, CDR2 YENEEA. The CDR3 runs 18 residues. V was cut by 0 bases and J by 0 bases, with 14 bases left in between. The CDR3, as DNA: TGTGCCAGCAGCTTAGAGGGGCTGGGGGCCGCGAACACCGGGGAGCTGTTTTTT. Translation gives CASSLEGLGAANTGELFF. The whole variable domain, remainder taken from reference TRBV11-3 and TRBJ2-2, is EAGVVQSPRYKIIEKKQPVAFWCNPISGHNTLYWYLQNLGQGPELLIRYENEEAVDDSQLPKDRFSAERLKGVDSTLKIQPAELGDSAVYLCASSLEGLGAANTGELFFGEGSRLTVL.

The chain employs TRBV7-3 and TRBJ2-3; TRBD2 matches at 11 bases. Germline values: CDR1 SGHTA, CDR2 FQGTGA. The CDR3 is 17 amino acids. Trimming at V came to 5 bases and at J to 4 bases, leaving 11 bases not matched to a gene. In nucleotides, the CDR3 is TGTGCCAGCAGCCTCTTAGGGGGACTAGCGGCCTCAGATACGCAGTATTTT. As protein: CASSLLGGLAASDTQYF.

Points on this clone: A much more abundant neighbour one base away suggests this may be a read error. The sample carries other DNA sequences with the same CDR3. CDR3 region: CASSLDRDYGYTF. The CDR3 DNA is TGCGCCAGCAGCTTGGACCGGGACTATGGCTACACCTTC. This chain links TRBV5-1 with TRBJ1-2; D is unclear. The V end lost 0 bases, the J end lost 3 bases, and 6 bases lay between the germline ends. The CDR3 length is 13 residues. Looked up from germline, CDR1 is SGHRS and CDR2 is YFSETQ.

As to this clone: Other nucleotide sequences in the sample specify the same CDR3. The chain recombines TRBV5-4 with TRBJ2-7; D is undetermined. This CDR3 spans 13 amino acids. The V end was cut by 0 bases, the J end by 0 bases, with 4 bases between. Germline V gene sequence: CDR1 SGHNT, CDR2 YYREEE (reference sequence). The CDR3 nucleotides are TGTGCCAGCAGCTTGGGGTCCTCCTACGAGCAGTACTTC. This translates into CASSLGSSYEQYF.

The gene calls are TRBV6-5 and TRBJ2-7, with 11 bases aligning to TRBD2. Germline trimming cut 5 bases from V and 2 bases from J; bases unmatched to any gene: 2. This CDR3 is built from 14 residues. CDR1 is MNHEY, CDR2 SVGAGI, per germline. The CDR3 DNA reads as TGTGCCAGCAGTACGACTAGCGGGGCCTACGAGCAGTACTTC. Encoded protein: CASSTTSGAYEQYF.

The V and J genes are TRBV19 and TRBJ1-2, with D possibly matching TRBD1 (6 bases). Trimming took off 6 bases at V and 4 bases at J, with 9 bases between the two ends. Per the germline V gene, CDR1 is LNHDA and CDR2 is SQIVND (reference sequence). The CDR3 consists of 12 residues. In DNA form, the CDR3 reads TGTGCCAGTAGACAGGGTATCTATGGCTACACCTTC. Its protein product is CASRQGIYGYTF.

The V call is TRBV6-4, the J call TRBJ2-3, with no clear D. CDR3 length: 13 amino acids. CDR1 is MRHNA and CDR2 is SNTAGT in the germline V gene. The germline V and J ends were trimmed by 3 bases and 4 bases, with 8 bases remaining between them. CDR3 loop: CASSEDLPDTQYF. For the CDR3, the DNA is TGTGCCAGCAGTGAGGACCTCCCAGATACGCAGTATTTT.

V usage is TRBV19 and J usage is TRBJ2-1; 8 positions agree with TRBD2. J lost 10 bases, V lost 3 bases, and 8 bases had no gene match. In germline, CDR1 is LNHDA, CDR2 SQIVND (reference sequence). This CDR3 has 14 residues. CDR3 DNA sequence: TGTGCCAGTAGTATCAGCGGGAGTTTGGGGGAGCAGTTCTTC. Its translation is CASSISGSLGEQFF. Supplemented by reference TRBV19 and TRBJ2-1, the full variable domain reads DGGITQSPKYLFRKEGQNVTLSCEQNLNHDAMYWYRQDPGQGLRLIYYSQIVNDFQKGDIAEGYSVSREKKESFPLTVTSAQKNPTAFYLCASSISGSLGEQFFGPGTRLTVL.

The J gene is TRBJ2-1, the V gene TRBV10-3; D remains unclear. The V end lost 4 bases, the J end lost 5 bases, and 12 bases lay between the germline ends. Germline assignment: CDR1 ENHRY and CDR2 SYGVKD. The CDR3 contains 14 residues. CDR3 nucleotide sequence: TGTGCCATCAGTGGGACGGGTGGGCACAATGAGCAGTTCTTC. Its translation: CAISGTGGHNEQFF.

The chain combines TRBV11-2 with TRBJ2-7; D is uncertain. The ends were cut back, 2 bases at V and 4 bases at J, with 9 bases in the middle. In germline, CDR1 is SGHAT, CDR2 FQNNGV. The CDR3 contains 13 residues. The CDR3 DNA reads as TGTGCCAGCAGCTTACGAGTAAGTTACGAGCAGTACTTC. It codes for CASSLRVSYEQYF.

This chain joins TRBV19 and TRBJ1-4; 7 positions agree with TRBD1. V shed 8 bases, J shed 5 bases, and the junction held 11 bases outside the gene matches. There are 15 residues in the CDR3. In germline, CDR1 is LNHDA, CDR2 SQIVND (reference sequence). CDR3 sequence (DNA): TGTGCCAGTTCTAAGAGCAGGGGGAAAAATGAAAAACTGTTTTTT. Its translation: CASSKSRGKNEKLFF.

The chain recombines TRBV19 with TRBJ2-5; tentatively, D is TRBD1 (5 bases). Germline CDR1 and CDR2: LNHDA and SQIVND (reference sequence). The CDR3 consists of 13 residues. V shed 5 bases and J shed 1 base, with 8 bases lying between them. In DNA, the CDR3 is TGTGCCAGTAGTCGACAGCTCCAAGAGACCCAGTACTTC. This sequence encodes CASSRQLQETQYF.

About this clone itself: Distinct nucleotide sequences in the sample also encode this CDR3. The chain joins TRBV7-2 to TRBJ2-2, with D unclear. The CDR3 spans 14 residues. The germline V gene encodes CDR1 SGHTA and CDR2 FQGNSA. Trimming removed 1 base from V and 5 bases from J, with 8 bases in between. CDR3 sequence reads: CASSLVGRTGELFF. The CDR3 DNA reads as TGTGCCAGCAGCTTAGTTGGGCGGACCGGGGAGCTGTTTTTT.

With regard to this clone: Different DNA sequences within this sample yield the same CDR3. V usage is TRBV9 and J usage is TRBJ2-2; D is ambiguous. From germline, CDR1 is SGDLS and CDR2 YYNGEE. CDR3 length: 15 amino acids. Trimming took off 0 bases at V and 1 base at J, with 7 bases between the two ends. This CDR3 is CASSVVTGNTGELFF. The CDR3 DNA reads TGTGCCAGCAGCGTAGTCACGGGGAACACCGGGGAGCTGTTTTTT.

V usage is TRBV2 and J usage is TRBJ1-5; D not resolved. The CDR3 has 15 residues. V was pared by 6 bases and J by 3 bases, with 15 bases between. The V gene's germline CDR1 is SNHLY and CDR2 FYNNEI. The DNA of the CDR3 is TGTGCCAGCAGGGAGGGCGGAAATACCAATCAGCCCCAGCATTTT. Translated: CASREGGNTNQPQHF.

The J gene is TRBJ2-7, the V gene TRBV6-1, with D possibly called TRBD1 or TRBD2 (5 bases each). The germline CDR1 and CDR2 sequences are MNHNS and SASEGT. The CDR3 totals 12 residues. V lost 6 bases, J lost 5 bases, and 11 bases lay in between. The CDR3 DNA reads as TGTGCCAGCAGACGGGACGTTGACGAGCAGTACTTC. Its translation: CASRRDVDEQYF.

The rearrangement joins TRBV9 to TRBJ2-3; D may correspond to TRBD1 or TRBD2 (5 bases each). This CDR3 is built from 13 residues. V was clipped by 0 bases and J by 5 bases, with 7 bases between them. Per germline, CDR1 SGDLS and CDR2 YYNGEE. CDR3 in amino acids: CASSVVGVDTQYF. The CDR3 DNA sequence: TGTGCCAGCAGCGTAGTGGGGGTAGATACGCAGTATTTT.

CDR3 DNA: TGCGCCAGCAGCCAGATCCGGGACAGGGGCCACGAGCAGTACTTC. As protein: CASSQIRDRGHEQYF. The chain joins TRBV4-1 to TRBJ2-7; TRBD1 agrees at 10 bases. The length of the CDR3 is 15 residues. Germline CDR1 is MGHRA and CDR2 is YSYEKL. The V gene end was trimmed by 3 bases and the J gene end by 5 bases; junction bases not matched to a gene: 7.

The chain is built from TRBV7-8 and TRBJ2-3; TRBD2 matches 8 bases. J gave up 2 bases and V 5 bases, and 9 bases lay outside the gene matches. The CDR3 runs to 16 residues. The germline V gene encodes CDR1 SGHVS and CDR2 FQNEAQ. CDR3 bases: TGTGCCAGCAGCCATATAACTAGCGGCCTCACAGATACGCAGTATTTT. It specifies CASSHITSGLTDTQYF.

The V and J genes are TRBV18 and TRBJ1-4; D gene ambiguous. Deletions cut 2 bases from V and 2 bases from J, with 3 bases between. Germline lookup yields CDR1 KGHSH and CDR2 LQKENI. This CDR3 has 13 amino acids. This chain's CDR3 is CASSPGTNEKLFF. Here the CDR3 DNA reads TGTGCCAGCTCACCAGGGACTAATGAAAAACTGTTTTTT.

Comments on this clone: In the same sample, other DNA sequences code for this CDR3. The chain links TRBV9 to TRBJ2-3; D call uncertain. The germline V gene encodes CDR1 SGDLS and CDR2 YYNGEE. V was pared by 0 bases and J by 2 bases, with 4 bases between. The CDR3 has 13 residues. This chain's CDR3 is CASSVALTDTQYF. As DNA, the CDR3 is TGTGCCAGCAGCGTAGCACTCACAGATACGCAGTATTTT.

The chain uses TRBV29-1 and TRBJ2-3; 12 bases agree with TRBD2. The CDR3 extends over 15 amino acids. The germline V gene has CDR1 SQVTM and CDR2 ANQGSEA. The V segment lost 4 bases and the J segment 4 bases; nucleotides outside the gene matches: 6. CDR3 sequence (DNA): TGCAGCGTTGTTCTAGCGGGAGGGTCATCAGATACGCAGTATTTT. The encoded protein is CSVVLAGGSSDTQYF.

The V gene is TRBV9, the J gene TRBJ2-1, with D tentatively TRBD2 (6 bases). CDR1 is SGDLS and CDR2 is YYNGEE in the germline V gene. The CDR3 sequence is 17 residues long. V was pared by 3 bases and J by 2 bases, with 18 bases between. The CDR3, as DNA: TGTGCCAGCAGCGACCCATCCTTCTCGGGAGCCTACAATGAGCAGTTCTTC. Its protein product is CASSDPSFSGAYNEQFF.

This rearrangement joins TRBV6-5 to TRBJ2-1; 8 bases match TRBD1. The V segment lost 7 bases and the J segment 13 bases; nucleotides outside the gene matches: 6. Germline CDR1 reads MNHEY; CDR2 reads SVGAGI. The CDR3 totals 11 residues. CDR3 bases: TGTGCCAGCAACCAGGGGACAGGACAGTTCTTC. Translated, it gives CASNQGTGQFF.

The CDR3 sequence is CSAELAQETQYF. The CDR3, as DNA: TGCAGCGCCGAGCTTGCGCAAGAGACCCAGTACTTC. This chain uses TRBV29-1 with TRBJ2-5, with D unclear. Germline V gene lookup returns CDR1 SQVTM and CDR2 ANQGSEA. Trimming took off 7 bases at V and 2 bases at J, with 11 bases between the two ends. The CDR3 is made up of 12 amino acids.